Below are 29 T cell receptor beta chains sequenced from a single sample in a study of blood T cell repertoires in COVID-19. Clones were read by immunoSEQ multiplex PCR, and TCRdb kept only the in-frame ones, dropping some. The sample shows about 180,000 clones, around 87% of them seen only once. Sequencing was done on a sample of peripheral blood. The source is a man in his forties with active or convalescent COVID-19.

The chain is built from TRBV2 and TRBJ1-6; the match to TRBD1 covers 7 bases. The V gene's germline CDR1 is SNHLY and CDR2 FYNNEI. CDR3 size: 13 residues. V trimming: 10 bases; J trimming: 10 bases; junction bases outside the gene matches: 10. The CDR3 DNA reads as TGTGCCAACCGAGACAGGGAAGGGTCACCCCTCCACTTT. This sequence encodes CANRDREGSPLHF.

The rearrangement joins TRBV3-1 (or the pseudogene TRBV3-2) to TRBJ2-7; D call uncertain. The CDR3 runs 14 residues. The V end lost 1 base, the J end lost 3 bases, and 10 bases lay between the germline ends. Germline V gene lookup returns CDR1 LGHDT and CDR2 YNNKEL (reference sequence). CDR3 region: CASSQGGASYEQYF. The DNA of the CDR3 is TGTGCCAGCAGCCAAGGAGGAGCTAGCTACGAGCAGTACTTC.

This clone was detected once. The chain is built from TRBV18 and TRBJ2-7; 14 positions agree with TRBD2. Germline V CDR1 and CDR2: KGHSH, LQKENI. Losses at the gene ends were 4 bases for V and 6 bases for J; bases not matched to a gene: 11. The CDR3 loop spans 17 amino acids. In nucleotides, the CDR3 is TGTGCCAGCTCACACCTGACTAGCGGGGGGGTTCTGTTCGAGCAGTACTTC. It translates to CASSHLTSGGVLFEQYF.

The V and J genes are TRBV19 and TRBJ2-5; 7 nucleotides match TRBD1. V dropped 5 bases and J dropped 4; count of bases not matched to a gene: 4. The length of the CDR3 is 13 residues. Germline loops: CDR1 LNHDA, CDR2 SQIVND (reference sequence). The CDR3 protein is CASSSTGAETQYF. The CDR3 DNA reads TGTGCCAGTAGTTCAACAGGGGCAGAGACCCAGTACTTC.

The genes are TRBV5-4 and TRBJ2-3; the D gene is possibly TRBD2 (6 bases). Germline V gives CDR1 SGHNT, CDR2 YYREEE (reference sequence). The CDR3 consists of 14 residues. Trimming left V 3 bases short and J 1 base short, with 9 bases between. The CDR3 sequence is CASSSGDRTDTQYF. CDR3 nucleotide sequence: TGTGCCAGCAGCTCGGGGGACCGCACAGATACGCAGTATTTT.

The CDR3 loop is CASKPTGTYYGYTF. The CDR3 coding sequence is TGTGCCAGCAAACCGACAGGGACCTACTATGGCTACACCTTC. The chain uses TRBV27 and TRBJ1-2, with 7 bases identical to TRBD1. CDR1 is MNHEY, CDR2 SMNVEV, per germline (reference sequence). The J segment lost 3 bases and the V segment lost 7 bases, leaving 8 bases of the junction unmatched. The CDR3 extends over 14 amino acids.

This chain links TRBV6-5 with TRBJ1-1; D might be TRBD1 (5 bases). V was pared by 0 bases and J by 8 bases, with 13 bases between. CDR3 length equals 14 residues. Germline lookup yields CDR1 MNHEY and CDR2 SVGAGI. The CDR3 bases are TGTGCCAGCAGTTACTCCGGGTGGACATCGGAAGCTTTCTTT. It encodes CASSYSGWTSEAFF.

The chain links TRBV13 to TRBJ1-3; the match to TRBD1 covers 10 bases. Germline V gene data show CDR1 as PRHDT and CDR2 as FYEKMQ (reference sequence). V lost 5 bases and J lost 2; bases outside the gene matches: 6. The CDR3 spans 16 residues. The chain's CDR3 is CASSPNGQGAGNTIYF. CDR3 nucleotides: TGTGCCAGCAGCCCTAATGGACAGGGGGCTGGAAACACCATATATTTT.

This rearrangement joins TRBV6-5 to TRBJ1-1; TRBD1 is a possible D gene (6 bases). The CDR3 covers 11 residues. Germline CDR1 and CDR2: MNHEY and SVGAGI. V was cut by 4 bases and J by 11 bases, with 11 bases left in between. The CDR3 spells CASSSRGGAFF. The CDR3 nucleotides are TGTGCCAGCAGTTCCAGGGGAGGGGCTTTCTTT.

Many counts were recorded for this clone. The rearrangement links TRBV11-2 to TRBJ1-3; 7 bases are a match to TRBD1. The V and J ends lost 10 bases and 2 bases, in that order; junction bases with no gene match: 8. CDR1 is SGHAT, CDR2 FQNNGV, per germline. This CDR3 has 14 amino acids. CDR3: CATESQGTGNTIYF. The CDR3 bases are TGTGCCACCGAATCACAGGGGACTGGAAACACCATATATTTT.

The rearrangement uses TRBV18 and TRBJ2-1, with 9 bases fitting TRBD1. This CDR3 has 15 residues. CDR1 is KGHSH, CDR2 LQKENI, per germline. The V segment lost 5 bases and the J segment 9 bases; nucleotides outside the gene matches: 11. CDR3 region: CASSNSLTGGGEQFF. CDR3 DNA sequence: TGTGCCAGCTCAAATTCCTTAACAGGGGGCGGTGAGCAGTTCTTC.

Written as DNA, the CDR3 is TGCGCCAGCAGTCCTAGCGAGGCCGGGGAGCTGTTTTTT. The encoded protein is CASSPSEAGELFF. V usage is TRBV5-1 and J usage is TRBJ2-2; TRBD2 is a possible D gene (6 bases). This CDR3 is 13 amino acids long. V lost 5 bases to trimming and J lost 6 bases, with 11 bases between them. From germline, CDR1 is SGHRS and CDR2 YFSETQ.

This clone has only one observation. The V and J genes are TRBV19 and TRBJ2-1, with 10 bases that match TRBD2. CDR1 is LNHDA and CDR2 is SQIVND in the germline V gene (reference sequence). The V segment lost 6 bases and the J segment 4 bases; nucleotides outside the gene matches: 6. CDR3 length equals 15 residues. In nucleotides, the CDR3 is TGTGCCAGTAGCCTTAGCGGGGGGCCTTACAATGAGCAGTTCTTC. Amino acid sequence: CASSLSGGPYNEQFF.

The genes are TRBV2 and TRBJ2-3, with a weak D call TRBD2 (5 bases). The germline gives CDR1 SNHLY, CDR2 FYNNEI. V lost 6 bases, J lost 3 bases, and 13 bases lay in between. There are 14 residues in the CDR3. The CDR3 reads CASSLELGTDTQYF. DNA for the CDR3: TGTGCCAGCAGCCTCGAACTAGGAACAGATACGCAGTATTTT.

The CDR3 DNA follows: TGTGCCAGCAGTTTCCCCGGACAGCTGGGGGAAAAACTGTTTTTT. Protein product: CASSFPGQLGEKLFF. V and J are TRBV28 and TRBJ1-4; weak D call: TRBD1 (6 bases). V lost 3 bases, J lost 8 bases, and 16 bases lay in between. There are 15 residues in the CDR3. Per germline, CDR1 MDHEN and CDR2 SYDVKM. The entire variable domain, with the rest obtained from reference TRBV28 and TRBJ1-4, is as follows: DVKVTQSSRYLVKRTGEKVFLECVQDMDHENMFWYRQDPGLGLRLIYFSYDVKMKEKGDIPEGYSVSREKKERFSLILESASTNQTSMYLCASSFPGQLGEKLFFGSGTQLSVL.

The chain joins TRBV19 to TRBJ1-1; 11 nucleotides match TRBD1. V trimming: 9 bases; J trimming: 1 base; junction bases outside the gene matches: 10. The germline V gene has CDR1 LNHDA and CDR2 SQIVND (reference sequence). CDR3 length: 16 residues. The CDR3 coding sequence is TGTGCCAGCCGCTCCGGGACAGGGGGATCGAACACTGAAGCTTTCTTT. It specifies CASRSGTGGSNTEAFF.

The chain couples TRBV7-2 to TRBJ1-1, with 8 bases that match TRBD1. V lost 5 bases to trimming and J lost 11 bases; unmatched junction nucleotides: 13. Germline V gives CDR1 SGHTA, CDR2 FQGNSA. CDR3 length: 14 residues. The CDR3 is CASSPRQGQVLAFF. The CDR3 bases are TGTGCCAGCAGCCCGAGACAGGGGCAGGTTTTGGCTTTCTTT. Full variable domain (rest looked up from reference TRBV7-2 and TRBJ1-1): GAGVSQSPSNKVTEKGKDVELRCDPISGHTALYWYRQSLGQGLEFLIYFQGNSAPDKSGLPSDRFSAERTGGSVSTLTIQRTQQEDSAVYLCASSPRQGQVLAFFGQGTRLTVV.

The rearrangement joins TRBV3-1 (or the pseudogene TRBV3-2) to TRBJ2-7, with a weak D call TRBD2 (5 bases). This CDR3 is built from 13 residues. V lost 5 bases and J lost 7, with 15 bases in between. Per the germline V gene, CDR1 is LGHDT and CDR2 is YNNKEL (reference sequence). As DNA, the CDR3 is TGTGCCAGCAGCAATAGGAGGACCGCTGAGCAGTACTTC. Residues: CASSNRRTAEQYF.

The chain uses TRBV4-1 and TRBJ1-4; D is uncertain. With 4 bases removed from V and 7 bases from J, the gap between germline ends came to 10 bases. The CDR3 spans 13 residues. Per germline, CDR1 MGHRA and CDR2 YSYEKL. The CDR3 protein is CASSRSIPEKLFF. The CDR3 DNA follows: TGCGCCAGCAGCCGCTCTATCCCTGAAAAACTGTTTTTT.

For this clone: Distinct nucleotide sequences in the sample also encode this CDR3. The chain carries TRBV6-5 and TRBJ1-5; TRBD1 might be the D (5 bases). There are 14 residues in the CDR3. The germline V gene encodes CDR1 MNHEY and CDR2 SVGAGI. Trimming shortened V by 5 bases and J by 5 bases, and 13 bases separated the two germline ends. This CDR3 reads CASSRGQGDQPQHF. The CDR3 DNA sequence: TGTGCCAGCAGTAGAGGACAAGGGGATCAGCCCCAGCATTTT.

The genes are TRBV5-1 and TRBJ2-7; 10 bases align to TRBD1. V lost 5 bases, J lost 6 bases, and 5 bases stayed unmatched. The CDR3 sequence is 13 residues long. Germline values: CDR1 SGHRS, CDR2 YFSETQ. The CDR3 protein is CASRPGQGSEQYF. Written as DNA, the CDR3 is TGCGCCAGCAGGCCGGGACAGGGGTCCGAGCAGTACTTC.

The DNA for the CDR3 is TGTGCCAGCAACCCAAACACCCTTGAGCCCCAGCATTTT. Its translation is CASNPNTLEPQHF. The V gene is TRBV6-5, the J gene TRBJ1-5; D unclear. The CDR3 covers 13 residues. Trimming cost V 7 bases and J 8 bases, with 15 bases left between them. CDR1 is MNHEY, CDR2 SVGAGI, per germline.

V is TRBV6-5 and J is TRBJ2-3; D unclear. V lost 2 bases and J lost 2, with 11 bases in between. In germline, CDR1 is MNHEY, CDR2 SVGAGI. The CDR3 is made up of 15 amino acids. In DNA, the CDR3 is TGTGCCAGCAGTTACCTGAGCGAACTCACAGATACGCAGTATTTT. Translating it yields CASSYLSELTDTQYF.

Comment on this clone: The same CDR3 is also encoded by other DNA sequences in this sample. The chain has TRBV27 and TRBJ2-1, with D perhaps TRBD1 (5 bases). V was shortened by 2 bases and J by 10 bases, with 9 bases between the two germline ends. This CDR3 contains 12 residues. Germline values: CDR1 MNHEY, CDR2 SMNVEV (reference sequence). The DNA for the CDR3 is TGTGCCAGCAGTTTAGACAGACAGGAGCAGTTCTTC. It yields the protein CASSLDRQEQFF.

This chain links TRBV11-2 with TRBJ1-2; 7 bases fit TRBD1. Germline V lookup: CDR1 SGHAT, CDR2 FQNNGV. J gave up 4 bases and V 8 bases, and 4 bases lay outside the gene matches. CDR3 length: 12 amino acids. The CDR3 loop is CASGTAFYGYTF. CDR3 DNA sequence: TGTGCCAGCGGGACAGCTTTCTATGGCTACACCTTC.

V and J are TRBV5-1 and TRBJ2-5, with 10 bases lining up with TRBD2. Germline V gene data show CDR1 as SGHRS and CDR2 as YFSETQ. Losses at the gene ends were 4 bases for V and 1 base for J; bases not matched to a gene: 4. The CDR3 contains 15 residues. The CDR3 loop is CASSRASGGQETQYF. CDR3 nucleotides: TGCGCCAGCAGCAGGGCTAGCGGGGGCCAAGAGACCCAGTACTTC.

The rearrangement joins TRBV29-1 to TRBJ2-7; 11 bases match TRBD1. The germline gives CDR1 SQVTM, CDR2 ANQGSEA. J gave up 5 bases and V 2 bases, and 2 bases lay outside the gene matches. CDR3 size: 13 residues. The chain's CDR3 is CSVEPGQGDEQYF. The CDR3 DNA sequence: TGCAGCGTTGAACCGGGACAGGGGGACGAGCAGTACTTC.

The chain couples TRBV3-1 (or the pseudogene TRBV3-2) to TRBJ2-1; TRBD1 is a possible D gene (6 bases). Trimming removed 11 bases from V and 9 bases from J, with 20 bases in between. Germline V gives CDR1 LGHDT, CDR2 YNNKEL (reference sequence). This CDR3 spans 13 amino acids. CDR3 coding DNA: TGTGCCTCGGCGTGGGGGCAAGAGGGTGAGCAGTTCTTC. Translating it yields CASAWGQEGEQFF.

The rearrangement links TRBV4-1 to TRBJ2-1; 7 bases match TRBD1. The length of the CDR3 is 13 residues. Germline lookup yields CDR1 MGHRA and CDR2 YSYEKL. The junction had 9 bases not matched to a gene; V was cut back by 1 base and J by 15 bases. The CDR3 bases are TGCGCCAGCAGCCAAGTCGGACAGGCCGTTGGGTTCTTC. This codes for CASSQVGQAVGFF.